This T cell receptor beta chain originates from a study of shared clonotypes between healthy human individuals. The study, taken as a whole, reports: On the whole, naive subsets had larger estimated richness than memory subsets had.

Healthy adults negative for HIV, lacking recent acute infections or vaccinations, served as donors. Per the authors' pipeline: ImmunoSEQ gave junction-only sequences without quality scores, so filtering differed. Method: immunoSEQ multiplex PCR; TCRdb's copy keeps in-frame clones and lacks some. D and trimming come from the DNA, and the V and J calls and clone size come from that table. The data hold approximately 640,000 clones, with 90% observed a single time. CDR3 length: 14 amino acids. Trimming left V 11 bases short and J 2 bases short, with 19 bases between. CDR1 MNHEY and CDR2 SMNVEV come from the germline V gene (reference sequence). On this clone itself: Its antigen is undetermined.

The rearrangement joins TRBV27 to TRBJ2-7; D is undetermined. This TCR derives from a man aged 18 to 35 in good health. Some clones in this sample may be carry-over from other donors' samples. Sequences were obtained from memory CD8+ T cells from PBMCs. The subset here: CD45RO+ cells pooled with CCR7-negative TemRA cells. In DNA form, the CDR3 reads TGTGCCGCCCAACCGGCGGCTACACCCTACGAGCAGTACTTC. It encodes CAAQPAATPYEQYF.